The 26 T cell receptor beta chains below come from one sample, sequenced in a study of T cells in Graves' hyperthyroidism and ophthalmopathy. TCR beta CDR3 region amplification was performed from RNA transcripts. The HTBI set primed first-round TCR CDR3 RT-PCR. MiXCR was run by TCRdb on the multiplex PCR reads, yielding one entry per CDR3 protein. The sample has around 700,000 distinct CDR3 sequences; over 15% are singletons. What was sequenced was blood. The receptors originated from a woman aged 45 to 65 with Graves' hyperthyroidism that later progressed to Graves' ophthalmopathy.

This clonotype was seen more than once but under ten times. This chain uses TRBV5-1 with TRBJ2-2, with TRBD1 matching over 8 bases. The V gene end was trimmed by 4 bases and the J gene end by 0 bases; junction bases not matched to a gene: 11. CDR1 and CDR2 (germline): SGHRS, YFSETQ. This CDR3 spans 18 amino acids. Written as DNA, the CDR3 is TGCGCCAGCAGCGGACCAGACAGGGGTTGGGCGAACACCGGGGAGCTGTTTTTT. It is translated as CASSGPDRGWANTGELFF.

This chain links TRBV19 with TRBJ1-1; maybe TRBD1 (5 bases). Germline CDR1 is LNHDA and CDR2 is SQIVND (reference sequence). The CDR3 runs to 15 residues. Trimming pared 0 bases from V and 4 bases from J, leaving 12 bases between. The CDR3 DNA reads as TGTGCCAGTAGTATAGAGGGCAGGGTGTTCACTGAAGCTTTCTTT. Its protein is CASSIEGRVFTEAFF.

This clonotype was observed many times. V and J are TRBV12-3 or TRBV12-4 and TRBJ2-5; 7 positions agree with TRBD2. The CDR3 runs 17 residues. J gave up 5 bases and V 3 bases, and 15 bases lay outside the gene matches. CDR3 bases: TGTGCCAGCAGTTTTAAGGCAGGAAGGTCCGGGAGGGAGACCCAGTACTTC. This translates into CASSFKAGRSGRETQYF.

This clonotype was counted a few times. The rearrangement joins TRBV6-1 to TRBJ1-5, with TRBD1 identical over 7 bases. Germline V gene lookup returns CDR1 MNHNS and CDR2 SASEGT. The CDR3 loop spans 18 amino acids. V was clipped by 4 bases and J by 2 bases; unmatched bases: 14. The CDR3, as DNA: TGTGCCAGCAGTGGAGGCCAGGGGGTTATTAATGGCAATCAGCCCCAGCATTTT. Amino acid sequence: CASSGGQGVINGNQPQHF.

V usage is TRBV6-1 and J usage is TRBJ2-1, with 14 bases matching TRBD2. The trim removed 5 bases at V and 9 bases at J, leaving 12 bases unmatched. The CDR3 loop spans 17 amino acids. The germline V gene has CDR1 MNHNS and CDR2 SASEGT. DNA for the CDR3: TGTGCCAGCAGTCGCGGACTAGCGGGGGGACCAGGGGGTGAGCAGTTCTTC. This gives the protein CASSRGLAGGPGGEQFF.

The chain joins TRBV29-1 to TRBJ2-1, with 7 bases fitting TRBD1. Germline-derived CDR1 and CDR2 are SQVTM and ANQGSEA. Losses at the gene ends were 8 bases for V and 4 bases for J; bases not matched to a gene: 8. The CDR3 runs 13 residues. The CDR3 protein is CSYRDRLYNEQFF. The CDR3 nucleotides are TGCAGCTACCGGGACAGACTTTACAATGAGCAGTTCTTC.

In its sample, this clonotype was seen many times. The chain joins TRBV2 to TRBJ2-3, with D perhaps matching TRBD2 (6 bases). The V and J ends lost 6 bases and 3 bases respectively, with 13 bases between them. This CDR3 spans 14 amino acids. Germline loops: CDR1 SNHLY, CDR2 FYNNEI. The CDR3 bases are TGTGCCAGCAGCGAGGGTCGGGGGACAGATACGCAGTATTTT. It translates to CASSEGRGTDTQYF.

This clonotype was seen ten or more times. This chain joins TRBV19 and TRBJ1-1, with 8 positions matching TRBD1. Germline V lookup: CDR1 LNHDA, CDR2 SQIVND (reference sequence). V shed 6 bases and J 7 bases; nucleotides not matched to a gene: 13. The CDR3 is 15 residues long. CDR3: CASSYTRDRTLEAFF. The DNA for the CDR3 is TGTGCCAGTAGCTACACCCGGGACAGGACCCTTGAAGCTTTCTTT.

Ten or more counts support this clonotype. This sequence joins TRBV12-3 or TRBV12-4 and TRBJ2-5; 8 bases align to TRBD1. CDR3 size: 16 residues. The V segment lost 5 bases and the J segment 3 bases; nucleotides outside the gene matches: 11. For the CDR3, the DNA is TGTGCCAGCAGTCCCCGGACAGGGCAGGGAAAAGAGACCCAGTACTTC. Translating gives CASSPRTGQGKETQYF.

This clonotype was observed a handful of times. The V call is TRBV18, the J call TRBJ1-2; no reliable D call. The CDR3 covers 12 residues. From germline, CDR1 is KGHSH and CDR2 LQKENI. Trimming removed 2 bases at V and 7 bases at J, with 8 bases between. The CDR3 loop is CASSPNQGGYTF. The CDR3 DNA sequence: TGTGCCAGCTCACCAAATCAAGGTGGCTACACCTTC.

The chain has TRBV19 and TRBJ2-3, with TRBD1 matching over 10 bases. Germline CDR1 is LNHDA and CDR2 is SQIVND (reference sequence). Germline trimming cut 6 bases from V and 5 bases from J; bases unmatched to any gene: 8. CDR3 length: 15 amino acids. The DNA for the CDR3 is TGTGCCAGTAGGGAGACAGGGGGCATCGGAGATACGCAGTATTTT. This sequence encodes CASRETGGIGDTQYF.

The chain is built from TRBV9 and TRBJ1-6; 8 bases align to TRBD1. Trimming cost V 3 bases and J 14 bases; bases outside gene matches: 10. This CDR3 spans 14 amino acids. CDR1 and CDR2 from the germline V gene are SGDLS and YYNGEE. The CDR3 loop reads CASSAGTGSRSLHF. As DNA, the CDR3 is TGTGCCAGCAGCGCCGGGACAGGCAGTAGGTCCCTCCACTTT.

Details on this clonotype: A clone one base away is much larger, so this may be a read error. This likely comes from a read error, as the CDR3 has no conserved phenylalanine or tryptophan at its end. The rearrangement uses TRBV7-9 and TRBJ1-1, with 9 nucleotides matching TRBD1. Germline assignment: CDR1 SEHNR and CDR2 FQNEAQ (reference sequence). CDR3 length: 15 residues. Trimming cost V 4 bases and J 1 base; bases outside gene matches: 4. The CDR3 reads CASSWGQGENTEAFL. In nucleotides, the CDR3 is TGTGCCAGCAGCTGGGGACAGGGCGAGAACACTGAAGCTTTCCTT.

The gene calls are TRBV20-1 and TRBJ2-3; TRBD1 matches 10 bases. V was pared by 4 bases and J by 5 bases, with 18 bases of the junction left unmatched. Per the germline V gene, CDR1 is DFQATT and CDR2 is SNEGSKA (reference sequence). CDR3 length: 18 residues. The CDR3 DNA reads as TGCAGTGCTAAGGCCCGGGGAGCGACAGGGGGCATAGTAGATACGCAGTATTTT. Translating gives CSAKARGATGGIVDTQYF.

The chain carries TRBV5-6 and TRBJ1-2, with D maybe TRBD1 (5 bases). Deletions cut 4 bases from V and 8 bases from J, with 15 bases between. CDR1 is SGHDT and CDR2 is YYEEEE in the germline V gene. CDR3 size: 13 residues. The CDR3 sequence is CASSPDRLWGYTF. CDR3 sequence (DNA): TGTGCCAGCAGCCCAGACAGACTTTGGGGCTACACCTTC.

The chain has TRBV6-1 and TRBJ1-4; the D gene is possibly TRBD1 (5 bases). CDR3 length equals 14 residues. Germline loops: CDR1 MNHNS, CDR2 SASEGT. Between the trimmed V and J ends, which lost 6 bases and 0 bases, there was a span of 8 bases. For the CDR3, the DNA is TGTGCCAGCAGCGACAGCGCAACTAATGAAAAACTGTTTTTT. It codes for CASSDSATNEKLFF.

This chain links TRBV4-1 with TRBJ1-5, with a possible D match to TRBD1 (5 bases). The V end lost 1 base, the J end lost 7 bases, and 14 bases lay between the germline ends. The CDR3 extends over 15 amino acids. Germline V lookup: CDR1 MGHRA, CDR2 YSYEKL. This CDR3 is CASSQGEGLNQPQHF. The DNA of the CDR3 is TGCGCCAGCAGCCAAGGGGAGGGGCTTAACCAGCCCCAGCATTTT.

This clonotype was counted only a few times. The rearrangement links TRBV20-1 to TRBJ1-6; TRBD1 is a possible D gene (5 bases). The V gene lost 2 bases and the J gene lost 9 bases, with 11 bases spanning the gap. CDR3 size: 13 residues. Germline CDR1 reads DFQATT; CDR2 reads SNEGSKA (reference sequence). The CDR3 DNA follows: TGCAGTGCTAGACCCCCAGGGTCTTCACCCCTCCACTTT. It translates to CSARPPGSSPLHF.

This clonotype was seen many times. The chain combines TRBV7-8 with TRBJ1-5; weak D call: TRBD1 (5 bases). Trimming took off 3 bases at V and 1 base at J, with 13 bases between the two ends. Per germline, CDR1 SGHVS and CDR2 FQNEAQ. The CDR3 totals 16 residues. The CDR3 coding sequence is TGTGCCAGCAGCTTCTCGGACATCATGAGCAATCAGCCCCAGCATTTT. Protein: CASSFSDIMSNQPQHF.

This clonotype was observed once. This chain connects TRBV6-1 to TRBJ2-5; TRBD1 agrees at 8 bases. CDR3 length: 15 amino acids. Germline CDR1 is MNHNS and CDR2 is SASEGT. V shed 7 bases, J shed 1 base, and the junction held 8 bases outside the gene matches. The CDR3 region is CASTPSTGAQETQYF. The CDR3 DNA sequence: TGTGCCAGCACTCCTTCGACAGGGGCCCAAGAGACCCAGTACTTC.

Many counts were recorded for this clonotype. This chain uses TRBV3-1 with TRBJ2-3, with 12 bases lining up with TRBD2. The length of the CDR3 is 17 residues. The V segment lost 4 bases and the J segment 0 bases; nucleotides outside the gene matches: 5. Germline V gene data show CDR1 as LGHDT and CDR2 as YNNKEL (reference sequence). Here the CDR3 DNA reads TGTGCCAGCAGCCTTAGGACTAGCGGGGCTAGCACAGATACGCAGTATTTT. Translated, it gives CASSLRTSGASTDTQYF.

There are a few counts of this clonotype. The chain couples TRBV12-3 or TRBV12-4 to TRBJ1-5, with D hard to call. Trimming left V 2 bases short and J 1 base short, with 12 bases between. This CDR3 contains 16 residues. The CDR3 region has the DNA TGTGCCAGCAGTTTAATGGCCTGGCAGAGCAATCAGCCCCAGCATTTT. This sequence encodes CASSLMAWQSNQPQHF.

The CDR3 DNA reads as TGTGCCAGCAGTTTTTCGGGATGGGCCAAAAACATTCAGTACTTC. The encoded protein is CASSFSGWAKNIQYF. The chain is built from TRBV12-3 or TRBV12-4 and TRBJ2-4; D may be TRBD2 (5 bases). The CDR3 has 15 residues. V shed 3 bases and J shed 1 base, with 10 bases lying between them.

This clonotype was seen more than once but under ten times. V gene TRBV11-2 combines with J gene TRBJ2-1, with 12 bases matching TRBD2. This CDR3 region has 16 residues. Germline V gene data show CDR1 as SGHAT and CDR2 as FQNNGV. V dropped 4 bases and J dropped 2; count of bases not matched to a gene: 3. The CDR3 sequence: CASSSRLAGAYNEQFF. In DNA form, the CDR3 reads TGTGCCAGCAGCTCCCGACTAGCGGGGGCCTACAATGAGCAGTTCTTC.

This clonotype was observed many times. This rearrangement joins TRBV11-2 to TRBJ2-3; D call uncertain. The CDR3 length is 16 residues. V was cut by 1 base and J by 0 bases, with 11 bases left in between. In germline, CDR1 is SGHAT, CDR2 FQNNGV. The CDR3 DNA is TGTGCCAGCAGCTTAGTGTCAGGACCTAGCACAGATACGCAGTATTTT. Residues: CASSLVSGPSTDTQYF.

V and J are TRBV11-2 and TRBJ2-2; 10 bases are shared with TRBD2. Germline CDR1 and CDR2: SGHAT and FQNNGV. This CDR3 region has 15 residues. After removal of 5 bases from V and 7 bases from J, the junction contained 7 bases not matched to a gene. CDR3: CASSVQRGGVGELFF. The DNA for the CDR3 is TGTGCCAGCAGCGTCCAGCGGGGGGGCGTCGGGGAGCTGTTTTTT.